Listed here are 28 T cell receptor beta chains from one sample, sequenced in a study of cytomegalovirus exposure and HLA in healthy donors. PCR amplification relied on 60 Vbeta primers (plus 13 Jbeta primers). Some clones are missing from TCRdb's copy, which holds only in-frame ones; the method was immunoSEQ multiplex PCR. The data show about 170,000 clones, approximately 85% seen once. Sample: PBMCs. These receptors originate from a man younger than 45 in good health and CMV-seropositive.

J is TRBJ1-1 and V is TRBV7-9, with 7 bases lining up with TRBD1. The CDR3 contains 11 residues. Germline CDR1 is SEHNR and CDR2 is FQNEAQ (reference sequence). V lost 7 bases to trimming and J lost 9 bases; unmatched junction nucleotides: 5. This chain's CDR3 is CASIGTVKAFF. CDR3 bases: TGTGCCAGCATAGGGACAGTAAAAGCTTTCTTT.

The sample holds a few counts of this clone. The CDR3, as DNA: TGTGCCAGCAGCTCGCCTCGACAGGGGGAAACTGAAGCTTTCTTT. Its translation is CASSSPRQGETEAFF. V usage is TRBV5-6 and J usage is TRBJ1-1, with TRBD1 matching over 9 bases. V lost 3 bases to trimming and J lost 5 bases; unmatched junction nucleotides: 8. The CDR3 is 15 residues long. Germline CDR1 is SGHDT and CDR2 is YYEEEE.

The rearrangement joins TRBV11-3 to TRBJ2-1; 13 bases align to TRBD2. CDR1 is SGHNT, CDR2 YENEEA, per germline. With 2 bases clipped from V and 7 bases from J, the junction kept 8 bases outside the gene matches. CDR3 length: 17 residues. The CDR3: CASSLRAGTSGMNEQFF. The CDR3 coding sequence is TGTGCCAGCAGCTTACGCGCCGGGACTAGCGGGATGAATGAGCAGTTCTTC.

Points on this clone: An end of the junction does not agree with germline; a read error may underlie this. The chain recombines TRBV6-7 with TRBJ2-5; the D gene is possibly TRBD2 (5 bases). TRBV6-7 is labeled an ORF, and its function is uncertain. This CDR3 is built from 17 residues. This chain's CDR3 is CVSSFSRLAIRQETQYF. CDR3 bases: TGTGTCAGCAGTTTCTCGCGATTAGCGATCCGCCAAGAGACCCAGTACTTC.

The CDR3 sequence is CATSRTGFGYEQYF. The CDR3 nucleotides are TGTGCCACCAGCCGGACAGGGTTTGGGTACGAGCAGTACTTC. The chain combines TRBV15 with TRBJ2-7; 8 bases fit TRBD1. Per germline, CDR1 LNHNV and CDR2 YYDKDF (reference sequence). The V and J ends lost 5 bases and 4 bases, in that order; junction bases with no gene match: 7. The CDR3 contains 14 residues.

With regard to this clone: Lacking the conserved final phenylalanine or tryptophan, this CDR3 likely reflects a read error. The limits of the CDR3 on the DNA are not certain, so only TCRdb's listed CDR3 is given. The CDR3 sequence is CASSLRGGRTRD. This chain connects TRBV27 to TRBJ2-7; the table's D call of TRBD2 was not tested on the DNA. The CDR3 comprises 12 residues, both ends counted. Germline V CDR1 and CDR2: MNHEY, SMNVEV (reference sequence).

This chain connects TRBV20-1 to TRBJ2-3, with D possibly TRBD2 on 6 matching bases. Between the trimmed V and J ends, which lost 5 bases and 6 bases, there was a span of 9 bases. CDR3 length: 11 residues. Germline V CDR1 and CDR2: DFQATT, SNEGSKA (reference sequence). CDR3 in DNA: TGCAGTGCTCGCGCGGGGGATACGCAGTATTTT. Encoded protein: CSARAGDTQYF.

The chain combines TRBV27 with TRBJ2-1; TRBD2 matches at 16 bases. After removal of 6 bases from V and 8 bases from J, the junction contained 7 bases not matched to a gene. CDR3 length: 16 residues. Germline-derived CDR1 and CDR2 are MNHEY and SMNVEV (reference sequence). The DNA for the CDR3 is TGTGCCAGCAGGGGACTAGCGGGAGGGATTACCGATGAGCAGTTCTTC. Translating gives CASRGLAGGITDEQFF.

The chain joins TRBV9 to TRBJ1-1; TRBD1 agrees at 9 bases. The CDR3 spans 14 residues. Germline CDR1 reads SGDLS; CDR2 reads YYNGEE. Trimming removed 4 bases from V and 4 bases from J; junction bases left unmatched: 5. In DNA, the CDR3 is TGTGCCAGCAGCACCCAGACAGGGGGCACTGAAGCTTTCTTT. Translated, it gives CASSTQTGGTEAFF.

The CDR3 loop reads CASSFGGETQYF. As DNA, the CDR3 is TGTGCCAGCAGCTTCGGCGGGGAGACCCAGTACTTC. This chain connects TRBV7-9 to TRBJ2-5, with D perhaps matching TRBD2 (5 bases). Deletions cut 3 bases from V and 5 bases from J, with 7 bases between. This CDR3 comprises 12 residues. CDR1 is SEHNR, CDR2 FQNEAQ, per germline (reference sequence).

The V and J genes are TRBV25-1 and TRBJ2-3; TRBD1 might be the D (5 bases). There are 15 residues in the CDR3. CDR1 MGHDK and CDR2 SYGVNS come from the germline V gene. V lost 3 bases and J lost 3, with 13 bases in between. The CDR3 coding sequence is TGTGCCAGCAGTGACCCTCGGACACCGACAGATACGCAGTATTTT. Its translation is CASSDPRTPTDTQYF.

The chain combines TRBV7-9 with TRBJ2-1, with 12 nucleotides matching TRBD2. The CDR3 has 16 residues. The J segment lost 3 bases and the V segment lost 5 bases, leaving 5 bases of the junction unmatched. CDR1 and CDR2 from the germline V gene are SEHNR and FQNEAQ (reference sequence). The CDR3: CASSDGLAGIYNEQFF. The CDR3 nucleotides are TGTGCCAGCAGCGACGGACTAGCGGGGATCTACAATGAGCAGTTCTTC. The variable domain in full, completed from reference TRBV7-9 and TRBJ2-1, reads DTGVSQNPRHKITKRGQNVTFRCDPISEHNRLYWYRQTLGQGPEFLTYFQNEAQLEKSRLLSDRFSAERPKGSFSTLEIQRTEQGDSAMYLCASSDGLAGIYNEQFFGPGTRLTVL.

The chain carries TRBV20-1 and TRBJ2-3; D gene ambiguous. Trimming removed 6 bases at V and 5 bases at J, with 9 bases between. Germline CDR1 DFQATT, CDR2 SNEGSKA (reference sequence). CDR3 length: 11 residues. CDR3 region: CSAPLGDTQYF. The CDR3 DNA is TGCAGTGCCCCGCTCGGAGATACGCAGTATTTT.

V gene TRBV27 combines with J gene TRBJ1-1; D remains unclear. Germline V gene data show CDR1 as MNHEY and CDR2 as SMNVEV (reference sequence). V was clipped by 5 bases and J by 10 bases, with 11 bases between them. The CDR3 consists of 11 residues. CDR3 coding DNA: TGTGCCAGCAGTCTCTGGAACAGAGCTTTCTTT. Protein product: CASSLWNRAFF.

This chain connects TRBV9 to TRBJ2-3; weak D call: TRBD2 (6 bases). The V end lost 0 bases, the J end lost 6 bases, and 17 bases lay between the germline ends. Germline CDR1 reads SGDLS; CDR2 reads YYNGEE. This CDR3 is 16 amino acids long. The CDR3 DNA reads TGTGCCAGCAGCGTAGCTGTAACGGGAGTGTCGGATACGCAGTATTTT. This encodes CASSVAVTGVSDTQYF.

The chain joins TRBV29-1 to TRBJ2-2, with TRBD1 matching 10 bases. Germline loops: CDR1 SQVTM, CDR2 ANQGSEA. Trimming at V came to 7 bases and at J to 8 bases, leaving 7 bases not matched to a gene. CDR3 size: 13 residues. The CDR3 spells CSAGTGEEGELFF. The CDR3 bases are TGCAGCGCCGGGACAGGGGAGGAGGGGGAGCTGTTTTTT.

With regard to this clone: One junction end disagrees with the germline gene, perhaps due to a read error. The V gene is TRBV7-9, the J gene TRBJ2-7, with TRBD1 identical over 7 bases. The germline CDR1 and CDR2 sequences are SEHNR and FQNEAQ (reference sequence). This CDR3 has 12 amino acids. The CDR3 sequence: CSSSATGNEQYF. CDR3 bases: TGTTCCAGCAGCGCGACAGGGAACGAGCAGTACTTC.

J is TRBJ2-1 and V is TRBV4-1; tentative D call: TRBD2 (6 bases). This CDR3 has 14 residues. Deletions cut 4 bases from V and 6 bases from J, with 13 bases between. Looked up from germline, CDR1 is MGHRA and CDR2 is YSYEKL. This CDR3 reads CASSLRAGGNEQFF. The CDR3 DNA reads TGCGCCAGCAGCCTTCGAGCCGGGGGCAATGAGCAGTTCTTC.

The CDR3: CASSRSGTSNEQFF. The CDR3 DNA sequence: TGTGCCAGCAGTCGTTCCGGGACTAGCAATGAGCAGTTCTTC. V is TRBV2 and J is TRBJ2-1; 8 bases are a match to TRBD2. The length of the CDR3 is 14 residues. After removal of 5 bases from V and 6 bases from J, the junction contained 6 bases not matched to a gene. Germline values: CDR1 SNHLY, CDR2 FYNNEI. The full variable domain, with the rest looked up from reference TRBV2 and TRBJ2-1, is EPEVTQTPSHQVTQMGQEVILRCVPISNHLYFYWYRQILGQKVEFLVSFYNNEISEKSEIFDDQFSVERPDGSNFTLKIRSTKLEDSAMYFCASSRSGTSNEQFFGPGTRLTVL.

This clone has only one observation. The J gene is TRBJ1-5, the V gene TRBV30, with D tentatively TRBD1 (6 bases). The V end lost 1 base, the J end lost 5 bases, and 12 bases lay between the germline ends. CDR3 size: 14 residues. Germline lookup yields CDR1 GTSNPN and CDR2 SVGIG (reference sequence). As DNA, the CDR3 is TGTGCCTGGAGTGGGGGGCAGGCCCATCAGCCCCAGCATTTT. This translates into CAWSGGQAHQPQHF.

The count of this clone is one. V usage is TRBV5-6 and J usage is TRBJ2-2, with 8 positions matching TRBD1. From germline, CDR1 is SGHDT and CDR2 YYEEEE. This CDR3 is built from 16 residues. J gave up 7 bases and V 3 bases, and 11 bases lay outside the gene matches. CDR3 loop: CASSSQGAYPFGELFF. The CDR3 DNA is TGTGCCAGCAGCTCCCAGGGGGCGTATCCTTTCGGGGAGCTGTTTTTT. Together with reference TRBV5-6 and TRBJ2-2, the CDR3 gives the full variable domain: DAGVTQSPTHLIKTRGQQVTLRCSPKSGHDTVSWYQQALGQGPQFIFQYYEEEERQRGNFPDRFSGHQFPNYSSELNVNALLLGDSALYLCASSSQGAYPFGELFFGEGSRLTVL.

V usage is TRBV10-3 and J usage is TRBJ1-2; D is possibly TRBD1 (5 bases). The CDR3 consists of 14 residues. Germline V lookup: CDR1 ENHRY, CDR2 SYGVKD. Trimming pared 5 bases from V and 4 bases from J, leaving 14 bases between. This CDR3 reads CAISLQGGSYGYTF. CDR3 sequence (DNA): TGTGCCATCAGTTTGCAGGGTGGATCCTATGGCTACACCTTC.

This clone appeared a single time. The chain has TRBV7-9 and TRBJ2-3; tentative D call: TRBD2 (5 bases). Germline V CDR1 and CDR2: SEHNR, FQNEAQ (reference sequence). V was shortened by 8 bases and J by 0 bases, with 12 bases between the two germline ends. The CDR3 contains 14 residues. CDR3 bases: TGTGCCAGCGTCCGGGATAGGAGCACAGATACGCAGTATTTT. Translated: CASVRDRSTDTQYF.

This rearrangement joins TRBV4-3 to TRBJ2-2, with D perhaps TRBD2 (6 bases). The germline V and J ends were trimmed by 8 bases and 4 bases, with 17 bases remaining between them. The length of the CDR3 is 15 residues. Germline assignment: CDR1 LGHNA and CDR2 YSLEER. CDR3 DNA sequence: TGCGCCAGCTCCCAGAGGGCTAGCGCCACCGGGGAGCTGTTTTTT. It is translated as CASSQRASATGELFF.

The V gene is TRBV9, the J gene TRBJ1-4, with TRBD1 identical over 8 bases. This CDR3 is built from 16 residues. Germline lookup yields CDR1 SGDLS and CDR2 YYNGEE. Trimming removed 0 bases from V and 4 bases from J; junction bases left unmatched: 5. As DNA, the CDR3 is TGTGCCAGCAGCGTAGGAACGACAGGGGATAATGAAAAACTGTTTTTT. Amino acid sequence: CASSVGTTGDNEKLFF. Full variable domain (remainder filled in from reference TRBV9 and TRBJ1-4): DSGVTQTPKHLITATGQRVTLRCSPRSGDLSVYWYQQSLDQGLQFLIQYYNGEERAKGNILERFSAQQFPDLHSELNLSSLELGDSALYFCASSVGTTGDNEKLFFGSGTQLSVL.

The chain joins TRBV29-1 to TRBJ2-2; 7 bases fit TRBD2. The germline V gene has CDR1 SQVTM and CDR2 ANQGSEA. This CDR3 has 14 amino acids. Trimming took 5 bases from V and 1 from J; bases not matched to a gene: 4. In nucleotides, the CDR3 is TGCAGCGTTAGGGACTACTTGAACACCGGGGAGCTGTTTTTT. It translates to CSVRDYLNTGELFF.

The chain recombines TRBV21-1 with TRBJ1-2; TRBD1, the table's D call, lacks a check against the DNA. TRBV21-1 is a listed pseudogene. The CDR3 runs to 16 residues. The CDR3 DNA is TGTGCCAGCAGCAAAAAGGGGGACGCCCTCAGGTATGGCTACACCTTC. It is translated as CASSKKGDALRYGYTF.

V gene TRBV13 combines with J gene TRBJ2-5; the match to TRBD1 covers 7 bases. The germline V gene has CDR1 PRHDT and CDR2 FYEKMQ (reference sequence). The ends lost 5 bases at V and 4 bases at J; junction bases unmatched: 10. There are 15 residues in the CDR3. This CDR3 is CASSQEGAGGETQYF. The CDR3, as DNA: TGTGCCAGCAGCCAAGAGGGGGCCGGTGGAGAGACCCAGTACTTC.